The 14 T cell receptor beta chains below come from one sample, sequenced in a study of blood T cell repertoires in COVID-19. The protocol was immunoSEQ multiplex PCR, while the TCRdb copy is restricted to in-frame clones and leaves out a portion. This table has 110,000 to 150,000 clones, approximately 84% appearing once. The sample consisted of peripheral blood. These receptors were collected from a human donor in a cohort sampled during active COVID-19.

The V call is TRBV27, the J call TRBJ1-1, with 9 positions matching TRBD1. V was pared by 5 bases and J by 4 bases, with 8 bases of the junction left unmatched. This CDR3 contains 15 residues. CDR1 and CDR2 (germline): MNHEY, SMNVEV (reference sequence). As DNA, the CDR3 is TGTGCCAGCAGTCCCCTTAACAGGGGGCCCACTGAAGCTTTCTTT. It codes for CASSPLNRGPTEAFF.

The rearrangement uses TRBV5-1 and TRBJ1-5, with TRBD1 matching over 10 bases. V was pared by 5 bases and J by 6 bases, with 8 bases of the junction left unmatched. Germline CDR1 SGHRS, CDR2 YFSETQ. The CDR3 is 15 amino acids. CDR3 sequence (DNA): TGCGCCAGCAGGCCAACCTGGGACAGGGGTCAGCCCCAGCATTTT. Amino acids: CASRPTWDRGQPQHF.

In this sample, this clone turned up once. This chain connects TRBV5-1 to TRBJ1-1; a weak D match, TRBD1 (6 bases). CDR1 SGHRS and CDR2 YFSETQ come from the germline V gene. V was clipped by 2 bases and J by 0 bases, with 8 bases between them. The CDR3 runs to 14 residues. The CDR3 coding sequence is TGCGCCAGCAGCTTTAGGACAGTGAACACTGAAGCTTTCTTT. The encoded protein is CASSFRTVNTEAFF. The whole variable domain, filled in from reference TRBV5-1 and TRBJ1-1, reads KAGVTQTPRYLIKTRGQQVTLSCSPISGHRSVSWYQQTPGQGLQFLFEYFSETQRNKGNFPGRFSGRQFSNSRSEMNVSTLELGDSALYLCASSFRTVNTEAFFGQGTRLTVV.

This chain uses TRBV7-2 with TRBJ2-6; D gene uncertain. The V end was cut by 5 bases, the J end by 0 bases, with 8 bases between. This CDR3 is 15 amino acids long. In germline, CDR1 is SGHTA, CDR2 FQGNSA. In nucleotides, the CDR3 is TGTGCCAGCAGCCCATCTATCTCTGGGGCCAACGTCCTGACTTTC. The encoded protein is CASSPSISGANVLTF.

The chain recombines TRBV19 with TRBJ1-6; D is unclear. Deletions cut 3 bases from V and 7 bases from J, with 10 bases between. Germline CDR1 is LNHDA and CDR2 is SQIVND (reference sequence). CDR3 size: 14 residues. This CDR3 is CASSIRGRNSPLHF. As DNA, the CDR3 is TGTGCCAGTAGTATTCGCGGCCGCAATTCACCCCTCCACTTT.

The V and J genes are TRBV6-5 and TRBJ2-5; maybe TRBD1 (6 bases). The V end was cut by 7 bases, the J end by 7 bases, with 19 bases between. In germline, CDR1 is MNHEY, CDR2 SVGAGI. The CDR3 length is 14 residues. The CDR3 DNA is TGTGCCAGCATCTATACAGGGCGTATCGGGACCCAGTACTTC. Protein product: CASIYTGRIGTQYF.

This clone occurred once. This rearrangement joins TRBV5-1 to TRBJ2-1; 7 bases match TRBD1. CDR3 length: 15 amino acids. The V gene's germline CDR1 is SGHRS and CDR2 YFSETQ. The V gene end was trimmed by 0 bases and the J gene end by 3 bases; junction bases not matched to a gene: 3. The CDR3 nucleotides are TGCGCCAGCAGCTTGGGACAGGGATTCTACAATGAGCAGTTCTTC. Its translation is CASSLGQGFYNEQFF.

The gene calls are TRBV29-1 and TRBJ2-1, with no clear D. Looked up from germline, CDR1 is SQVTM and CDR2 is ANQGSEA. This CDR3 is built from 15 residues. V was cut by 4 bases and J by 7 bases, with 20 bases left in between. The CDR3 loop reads CSVVDSSNVGNEQFF. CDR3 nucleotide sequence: TGCAGCGTTGTAGACTCCTCGAACGTCGGTAATGAGCAGTTCTTC.

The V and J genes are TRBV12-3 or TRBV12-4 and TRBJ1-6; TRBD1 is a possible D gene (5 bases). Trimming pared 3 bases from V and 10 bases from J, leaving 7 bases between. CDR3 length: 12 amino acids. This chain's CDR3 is CASSFRQSPLHF. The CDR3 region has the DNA TGTGCCAGCAGTTTCCGACAGTCACCCCTCCACTTT.

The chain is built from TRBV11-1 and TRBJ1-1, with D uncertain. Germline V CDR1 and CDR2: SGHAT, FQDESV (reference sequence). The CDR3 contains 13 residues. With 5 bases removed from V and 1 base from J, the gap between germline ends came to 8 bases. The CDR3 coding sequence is TGTGCCAGCAGCCCTTCCCCGAACACTGAAGCTTTCTTT. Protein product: CASSPSPNTEAFF.

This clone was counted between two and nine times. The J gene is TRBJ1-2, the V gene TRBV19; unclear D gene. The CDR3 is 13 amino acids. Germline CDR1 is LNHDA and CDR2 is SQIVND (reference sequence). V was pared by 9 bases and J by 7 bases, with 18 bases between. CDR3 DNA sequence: TGTGCCAGCCAAACGGAGGGCAGCGGTGGCTACACCTTC. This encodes CASQTEGSGGYTF.

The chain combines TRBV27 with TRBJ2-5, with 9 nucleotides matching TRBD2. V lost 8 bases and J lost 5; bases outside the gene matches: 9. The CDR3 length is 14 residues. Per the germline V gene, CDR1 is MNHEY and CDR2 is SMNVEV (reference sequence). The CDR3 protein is CASGWASGAETQYF. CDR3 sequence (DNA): TGTGCCAGCGGATGGGCTAGCGGGGCGGAGACCCAGTACTTC.

This CDR3 reads CASSYYRSTVNTEAFF. DNA of the CDR3: TGTGCCAGCAGTTACTACAGGTCAACGGTGAACACTGAAGCTTTCTTT. The chain joins TRBV6-2 or TRBV6-3 to TRBJ1-1; D perhaps matches TRBD1 (5 bases). CDR3 length: 16 residues. Trimming took 1 base from V and 0 from J, leaving 12 bases between them. CDR1 MNHEY and CDR2 SVGEGT come from the germline V gene.

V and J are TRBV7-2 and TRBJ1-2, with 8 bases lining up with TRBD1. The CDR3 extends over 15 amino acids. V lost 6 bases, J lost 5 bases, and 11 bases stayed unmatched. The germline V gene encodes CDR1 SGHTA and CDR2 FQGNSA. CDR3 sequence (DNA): TGTGCCAGCAGGGGAGGACAGGGACTCCAGTATGGCTACACCTTC. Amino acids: CASRGGQGLQYGYTF.